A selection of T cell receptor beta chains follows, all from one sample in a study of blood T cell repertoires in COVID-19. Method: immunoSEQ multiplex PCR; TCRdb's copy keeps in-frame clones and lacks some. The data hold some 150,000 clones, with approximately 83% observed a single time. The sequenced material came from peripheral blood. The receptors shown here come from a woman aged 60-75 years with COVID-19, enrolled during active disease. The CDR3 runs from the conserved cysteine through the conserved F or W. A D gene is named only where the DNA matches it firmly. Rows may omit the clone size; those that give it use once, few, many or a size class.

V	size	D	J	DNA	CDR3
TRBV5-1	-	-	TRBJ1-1	TGCGCCAGCAGCCCGCGCTGGGCGAACACTGAAGCTTTCTTT	CASSPRWANTEAFF
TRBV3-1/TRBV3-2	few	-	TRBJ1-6	TGTGCCAGCAGCCCCGGAGAATCCTATAATTCACCCCTCCACTTT	CASSPGESYNSPLHF
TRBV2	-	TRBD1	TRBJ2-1	TGTGCCAGCAGTGATTTCTGGGACAGGGGTAATGAGCAGTTCTTC	CASSDFWDRGNEQFF
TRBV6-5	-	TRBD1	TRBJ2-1	TGTTCGGGAACAGGGGCTAAAGATGAGCAGTTCTTC	CSGTGAKDEQFF
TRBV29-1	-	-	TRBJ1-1	TGCAGCGTTGAGGGCCGGTTGAACACTGAAGCTTTCTTT	CSVEGRLNTEAFF
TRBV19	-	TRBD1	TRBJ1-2	TGTGCCAGTAGTACGGGACAGGGGCGAAATGGCTACACCTTC	CASSTGQGRNGYTF
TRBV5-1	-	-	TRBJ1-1	TGCGCCAGCAGCTGGGAACAAGCGGGCACTGAAGCTTTCTTT	CASSWEQAGTEAFF
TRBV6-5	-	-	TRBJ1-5	TGTGCCAGCAGTTACTCACAGAATCAGCCCCAGCATTTT	CASSYSQNQPQHF
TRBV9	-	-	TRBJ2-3	TGTGCCAGCAGCACCCTAACGGTAGATACGCAGTATTTT	CASSTLTVDTQYF
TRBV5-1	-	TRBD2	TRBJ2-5	TGCGCCAGCAGCTTGGTTGGCGGGGGGGCCGAAGAGACCCAGTACTTC	CASSLVGGGAEETQYF
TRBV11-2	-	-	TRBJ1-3	TGTGCCAGCAATCAGGGCCCCGGAAACACCATATATTTT	CASNQGPGNTIYF